Listed here is a single T cell receptor (beta chain). Its antigen is still unknown. This specimen comes from a study of human T cells and chemical hapten exposure. Study-level results: Following DPC sensitization, TCRs present above 1 in 1000 frequency showed no change.

In germline, CDR1 is LGHNA, CDR2 YSLEER. Trimming removed 2 bases at V and 0 bases at J, with 10 bases between. The CDR3 is 15 amino acids. Time point denoted: patch test 2, 6 weeks after DPC sensitization. Specified treatment: therapeutic diphenylcyclopropenone sensitization with weekly scalp DPC. RNA extraction used unfractionated whole blood as the source of total RNA. TCRdb redid the calling of the RACE reads with MiXCR, one entry per CDR3 protein. The repertoire consists of nearly 95,000 distinct CDR3 sequences, with 11% occurring once and the leading ten covering roughly 2.2%. This receptor was taken from a man in his forties or fifties with alopecia areata. Some clones in this sample may be carry-over from other donors' samples. The chain uses TRBV4-3 and TRBJ2-5, with D uncertain. The input for sequencing was whole blood, taken in connection with sensitization to the hapten diphenylcyclopropenone (DPC). The CDR3 bases are TGCGCCAGCAGCCAATCCCGGGCTAACCAAGAGACCCAGTACTTC. Amino acids: CASSQSRANQETQYF.